A single sample gave rise to the 4 T cell receptor beta chains below, sequenced in a study of identical twins. From the 5' RACE reads, TCRdb called clonotypes with MiXCR, one entry per CDR3 protein. The sample lists approximately 300,000 distinct CDR3 sequences, roughly 10% seen once, with approximately 6.5% in the top ten. These records were also assigned to another study, of yellow fever vaccine responses in identical twins.

The material sequenced was CD8+ T cells sorted from blood. Source of these receptors: a woman aged 18 to 35 in good health.

This clonotype was detected many times. This chain links TRBV7-9 with TRBJ2-3; 14 positions match TRBD2. V lost 3 bases and J lost 2; bases outside the gene matches: 1. Germline V lookup: CDR1 SEHNR, CDR2 FQNEAQ (reference sequence). The CDR3 has 16 residues. CDR3: CASSLTSGGDTDTQYF. The CDR3 region has the DNA TGTGCCAGCAGCTTGACTAGCGGGGGGGACACAGATACGCAGTATTTT.

This clonotype appeared many times. The CDR3: CASSLNTGNQPQHF. CDR3 DNA: TGTGCCAGCAGTTTAAATACAGGGAATCAGCCCCAGCATTTT. The chain carries TRBV12-3 or TRBV12-4 and TRBJ1-5; D may be TRBD1 (6 bases). This CDR3 has 14 residues. V lost 2 bases and J lost 4, with 9 bases in between.

This clonotype was detected only a few times. The chain uses TRBV12-3 or TRBV12-4 and TRBJ1-2, with D hard to call. This CDR3 is built from 14 residues. V lost 9 bases to trimming and J lost 0 bases, with 14 bases between them. The CDR3 nucleotides are TGTGCCAGTGTTCCTTCCGCCTCTAACTATGGCTACACCTTC. Its protein is CASVPSASNYGYTF.

This clonotype has ten or more counts. This chain links TRBV4-3 with TRBJ2-7, with D possibly TRBD1 on 6 matching bases. The CDR3 extends over 15 amino acids. Per the germline V gene, CDR1 is LGHNA and CDR2 is YSLEER. Trimming removed 0 bases from V and 3 bases from J, with 12 bases in between. The CDR3 sequence: CASSQETDSYYEQYF. The CDR3, as DNA: TGCGCCAGCAGCCAAGAAACGGACAGCTACTACGAGCAGTACTTC.